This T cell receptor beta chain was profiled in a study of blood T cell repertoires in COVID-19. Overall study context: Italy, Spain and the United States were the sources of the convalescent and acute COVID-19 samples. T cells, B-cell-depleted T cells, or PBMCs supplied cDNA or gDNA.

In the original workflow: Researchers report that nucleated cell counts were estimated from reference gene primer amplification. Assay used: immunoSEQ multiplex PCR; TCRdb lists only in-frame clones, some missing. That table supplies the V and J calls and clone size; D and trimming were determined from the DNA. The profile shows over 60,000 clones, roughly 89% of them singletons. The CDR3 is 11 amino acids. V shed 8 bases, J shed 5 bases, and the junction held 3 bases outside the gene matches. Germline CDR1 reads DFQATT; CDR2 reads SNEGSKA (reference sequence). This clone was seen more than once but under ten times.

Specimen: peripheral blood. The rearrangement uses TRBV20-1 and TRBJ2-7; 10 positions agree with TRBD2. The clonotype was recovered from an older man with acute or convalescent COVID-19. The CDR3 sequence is CSSLAGNEQYF. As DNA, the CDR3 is TGCAGTTCACTAGCGGGAAACGAGCAGTACTTC.